This TCR beta chain derives from a study of blood T cell repertoires in COVID-19 (TCRdb year 2020). Turning to the overall study: Samples covering the acute and convalescent phases of COVID-19 were provided by collaborators in the United States, Italy and Spain. The dataset comprised deeply sampled blood TCRbeta repertoires from subjects exposed to, actively infected with, or recovered from COVID-19. Samples were obtained from the ongoing ImmuneRACE study (first 160 participants) and from about 1,300 subjects provided by 6 global collaborators. The repertoires were made available in a free public database intended to serve as a resource for research on the immune response to SARS-CoV-2. The material from the prospective study consisted of cDNA or gDNA derived from T cells, B-cell-depleted T cells, or PBMCs. Sample metadata almost always included a de-identified subject ID, COVID-19 status, age in years and sex. HLA class I and class II types, where available, came from metadata supplied by the sample provider rather than from assay-based typing. What the research found in general, with its limitations: Clinical and demographic metadata were provided uncurated, with the amount varying by source and participant.

One collaborating source in Seattle enrolled patients during active infection and followed them longitudinally through the course of disease. Collaborating institutions collected whole blood in K2EDTA tubes following their own protocols. Collaborator samples were shipped for TCRbeta analysis as frozen whole blood, isolated PBMCs, or DNA extracted from either sample type. Details on this clone: What this receptor recognizes is not known. Nothing much larger sits one base from this clone, and base qualities are not available.

V has 1 base trimmed and J has 12 bases trimmed; junction bases matching no gene number 11. From the cysteine up to the phenylalanine, the CDR3 has a length of 14 residues. Only the CDR3 region is kept as DNA, spanning 42 bases read in frame from base 1. CDR1 is given as SGHTA and CDR2 as FQGNSA, both from the germline V gene. TCRbeta CDR3 regions were amplified from genomic DNA by means of the immunoSEQ Assay, a bias-controlled multiplex PCR. On the authors' methods: Nucleated cell counts per sample were estimated from amplification of reference gene primers within the assay. To quantify the absolute abundance of each unique TCRbeta CDR3 rearrangement, sequence reads were collapsed and filtered. Productive Simpson clonality was computed per sample as the square root of Simpson's diversity index over productive rearrangements. TCRdb retrieved this table from immuneACCESS and kept in-frame rearrangements only. Not all clones are present; in checked studies, unresolved V genes account for under half, and no reason is known for the remainder. That table is the source of V, J and clone size, and D and trimming were worked out from the DNA. The sample table contains 250,000 or so clones; only one count was recorded for around 89% of them. The top ten constitute approximately 2.1% of the sample.

Sequencing input: peripheral blood. The receptor chain draws on TRBV7-2 and TRBJ1-2, with TRBD1 identical over 7 junction bases. This TCR was recovered from a woman aged 55-75 years with COVID-19, enrolled during active disease. CDR3 loop: CASSLGSRTGSNTF. The sequenced DNA is TGTGCCAGCAGCTTAGGGAGCCGGACAGGATCTAACACCTTC.